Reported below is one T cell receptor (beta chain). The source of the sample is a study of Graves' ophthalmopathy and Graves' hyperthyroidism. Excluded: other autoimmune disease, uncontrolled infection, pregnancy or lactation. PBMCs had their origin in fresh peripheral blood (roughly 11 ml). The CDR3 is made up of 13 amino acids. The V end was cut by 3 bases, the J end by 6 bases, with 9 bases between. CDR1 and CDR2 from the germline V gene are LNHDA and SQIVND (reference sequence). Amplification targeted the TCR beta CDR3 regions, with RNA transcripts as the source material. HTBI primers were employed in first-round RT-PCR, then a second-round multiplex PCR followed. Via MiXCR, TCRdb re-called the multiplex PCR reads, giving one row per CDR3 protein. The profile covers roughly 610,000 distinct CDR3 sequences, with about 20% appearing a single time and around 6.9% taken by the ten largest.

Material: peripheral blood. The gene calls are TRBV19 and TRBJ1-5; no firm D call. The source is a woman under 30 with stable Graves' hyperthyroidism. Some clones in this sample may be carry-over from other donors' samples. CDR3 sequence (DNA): TGTGCCAGTAGTATTGGAGGGCCTCAGCCCCAGCATTTT. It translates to CASSIGGPQPQHF.